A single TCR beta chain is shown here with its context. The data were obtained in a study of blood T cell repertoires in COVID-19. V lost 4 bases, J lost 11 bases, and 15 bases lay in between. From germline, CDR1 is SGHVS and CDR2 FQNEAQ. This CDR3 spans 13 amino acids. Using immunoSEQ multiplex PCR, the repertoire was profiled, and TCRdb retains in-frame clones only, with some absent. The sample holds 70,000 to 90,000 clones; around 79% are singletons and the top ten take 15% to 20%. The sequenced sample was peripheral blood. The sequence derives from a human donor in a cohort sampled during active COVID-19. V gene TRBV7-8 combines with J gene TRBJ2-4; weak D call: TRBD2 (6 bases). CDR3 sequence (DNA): TGTGCCAGCAGCTGGGGGGATATGACTTTTCAGTACTTC. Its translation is CASSWGDMTFQYF.